This TCR beta chain is drawn from a study of CD8 T cells in Susac syndrome. Through negative isolation, CD4+ and CD8+ T cells were obtained, while TEMRA cells were enriched using FACS. Germline values: CDR1 SEHNR, CDR2 FQNEAQ (reference sequence). The CDR3 length is 16 residues. J gave up 5 bases and V 5 bases, and 9 bases lay outside the gene matches. Reverse transcription of 0.5 to 1 ug RNA was performed with random hexamers. Each CDR3 protein is one row after TCRdb ran MiXCR on the immunoSEQ multiplex PCR reads. The data contain about 75,000 distinct CDR3 sequences, around 94% of them singletons. The chain joins TRBV7-9 to TRBJ2-2, with 9 bases fitting TRBD1. This receptor was obtained from a human donor with Susac syndrome. The sample taken for sequencing was CD8+ T cells from PBMCs. The CDR3 loop reads CASSPPDRGETGELFF. CDR3 DNA: TGTGCCAGCAGCCCCCCGGACAGGGGAGAAACCGGGGAGCTGTTTTTT.